The source of this TCR beta chain is a study of T-cell reconstitution after alpha-beta-depleted transplantation in children. The CDR3 runs to 15 residues. Germline-derived CDR1 and CDR2 are SGHTA and FQGNSA. V gave up 1 base and J gave up 6 bases, with 13 bases separating them. This clonotype was seen ten or more times. Its antigen is undetermined. TCRbeta library preparation incorporated unique molecular identifiers. TCRdb itself ran the PCR reads through MiXCR, one entry per CDR3 protein. Of under 850,000 distinct CDR3 sequences listed, approximately 14% are singletons. Study observations and caveats: At around two months after transplant, the alpha-beta T cells were reportedly derived from several hundred expanded clones that came from non-depleted graft cells. Surviving thymic progenitors and recipient T cells were the source of high TCRbeta diversity at day 60 in some patients. The authors attributed T-cell counts and diversity one year after transplant mostly to newly produced T cells.

The input for sequencing was PBMCs, taken before TCRalphabeta/CD19-depleted stem cell transplant. This receptor was taken from a girl under 10 years old with congenital amegakaryocytic thrombocytopenia, due to receive a stem cell transplant. The chain joins TRBV7-2 to TRBJ2-1; tentatively, D is TRBD1 (5 bases). The CDR3 spells CASSLGISGANEQFF. As DNA, the CDR3 is TGTGCCAGCAGCTTAGGAATCTCTGGGGCCAATGAGCAGTTCTTC.